This is a list of T cell receptor beta chains from one sample in a study of T-cell memory formation after mild COVID-19. Each CDR3 protein is one row after TCRdb ran MiXCR on the 5' RACE reads. This sample has tens of thousands of distinct CDR3 sequences, with more than 9% found just once. Sample: PBMCs or a T cell subset sorted from them (not recorded which). The source is a man aged 18 to 30 who had mild COVID-19 (a few samples of this study predate the infection). Cell type and time point are not known. CDR3s include the opening cysteine and the closing phenylalanine or tryptophan.

j_gene: TRBJ2-5; len: 15; v_gene: TRBV7-6; CDR3aa: CASSLAGGRQETQYF
j_gene: TRBJ2-3; len: 17; v_gene: TRBV5-1; CDR3aa: CASSPGGLAGGTDTQYF
j_gene: TRBJ2-5; len: 13; v_gene: TRBV5-1; CDR3aa: CASGQNFVRTQYF
j_gene: TRBJ2-5; len: 15; v_gene: TRBV5-1; CDR3aa: CASSLDRGAQETQYF
j_gene: TRBJ1-5; len: 13; v_gene: TRBV12-3/TRBV12-4; CDR3aa: CASRPGGDQPQHF
j_gene: TRBJ2-5; len: 13; v_gene: TRBV5-4; CDR3aa: CASSLQYQETQYF
j_gene: TRBJ2-5; len: 13; v_gene: TRBV7-3; CDR3aa: CASSYGGRETQYF
j_gene: TRBJ2-1; len: 16; v_gene: TRBV4-1; CDR3aa: CASSQGPGQGHDEQFF
j_gene: TRBJ1-3; len: 15; v_gene: TRBV5-1; CDR3aa: CASSAGLYSGNTIYF
j_gene: TRBJ2-1; len: 16; v_gene: TRBV9; CDR3aa: CASTQLSGDPYNEQFF